The T cell receptor (beta chain) under discussion was sequenced for a study of Tregs in tolerant kidney transplant recipients. Study findings and constraints: Biological reproducibility was not directly addressed, but technical replication error appeared minimal. Tolerant patients' donor-specific Tregs expanded beyond overall Tregs, suggesting antigen-driven growth.

Germline CDR1 SNHLY, CDR2 FYNNEI. The V gene end was trimmed by 6 bases and the J gene end by 1 base; junction bases not matched to a gene: 6. This CDR3 comprises 14 residues. Unstimulated regulatory T cells (CD4+CD25+CD127-), CD4+CD25- non-regulatory cells, CD4 and CD8 cells were FACS-sorted from thawed PBMCs. This clone was observed a handful of times. Its specificity is not known. Libraries were prepared by immunoSEQ multiplex PCR; TCRdb keeps only in-frame clonotypes and omits some of them. The data show tens of thousands of clones, around nine tenths seen once. The receptor was derived from a human donor who received a combined kidney and bone marrow transplant. The source material was CD4+ T cells from blood, sampled before the transplant. V is TRBV2 and J is TRBJ2-7; 7 nucleotides line up with TRBD2. CDR3 in DNA: TGTGCCAGCAGGGATACTAGCGTATCCTACGAGCAGTACTTC. It yields the protein CASRDTSVSYEQYF.